This T cell receptor (beta chain) appears in the sequencing data of a study of T cell responses to AZD1222 COVID-19 vaccine. Whole-study results and caveats: Repertoires were obtained only post-peak T cell response. With two AZD1222 doses given, Spike-specific TCR breadth and depth both rose.

Regarding this clone: Its antigen is not known.

The CDR3 consists of 13 residues. The germline CDR1 and CDR2 sequences are MNHEY and SMNVEV (reference sequence). Unmatched junction bases numbered 3, after V lost 3 bases and J lost 4 bases. Clones were sequenced by immunoSEQ multiplex PCR, and TCRdb holds only the in-frame ones, with some missing. The data hold 130,000 or so clones, with approximately 93% observed a single time. This sequence joins TRBV27 and TRBJ2-7; TRBD1 matches 7 bases. Sample: peripheral blood, taken on day 0 of MenACWY control vaccination. The receptor's source is an adult in good health. CDR3 region: CASSLQGQYEQYF. In DNA, the CDR3 is TGTGCCAGCAGTTTGCAGGGACAGTACGAGCAGTACTTC.